This entry lists 23 T cell receptor beta chains sequenced from one sample in a study of identifying expanded T cells in peripheral blood. The table came from immunoSEQ multiplex PCR; TCRdb's copy has only in-frame clones and leaves some out. This table has 50,000 to 60,000 clones, roughly 82% appearing once. The sample was blood. These receptors came from a person aged 18 to 70 in good health.

The rearrangement joins TRBV30 to TRBJ1-2, with 8 nucleotides matching TRBD1. The J segment lost 7 bases and the V segment lost 3 bases, leaving 4 bases of the junction unmatched. This CDR3 is built from 12 residues. Germline assignment: CDR1 GTSNPN and CDR2 SVGIG (reference sequence). The DNA of the CDR3 is TGTGCCTGGAGCCCGACAGGGGTTGGCTACACCTTC. Protein sequence: CAWSPTGVGYTF.

V and J are TRBV9 and TRBJ2-5, with a tentative D call TRBD2 (6 bases). This CDR3 has 17 residues. V was trimmed by 4 bases and J by 3 bases, leaving 22 bases between them. Germline V gives CDR1 SGDLS, CDR2 YYNGEE. CDR3 nucleotides: TGTGCCAGCAGCCCCCCGGAGGGCGCCCCTCTGGAAGAGACCCAGTACTTC. It yields the protein CASSPPEGAPLEETQYF.

The V gene is TRBV15, the J gene TRBJ2-1; 12 bases fit TRBD2. The CDR3 has 15 amino acids. Germline V gene data show CDR1 as LNHNV and CDR2 as YYDKDF (reference sequence). The J segment lost 5 bases and the V segment lost 4 bases, leaving 3 bases of the junction unmatched. The CDR3 bases are TGTGCCACCAGCAAACCTAGCGGGAGGGACAATGAGCAGTTCTTC. Translated, it gives CATSKPSGRDNEQFF.

The count of this clone is one. The genes are TRBV25-1 and TRBJ1-4; D ambiguous. The CDR3 has 12 amino acids. Germline loops: CDR1 MGHDK, CDR2 SYGVNS. Deletions cut 4 bases from V and 14 bases from J, with 14 bases between. This chain's CDR3 is CASSGLNEILFF. The CDR3 coding sequence is TGTGCCAGCAGTGGTTTGAATGAAATCCTGTTTTTT.

The chain couples TRBV6-5 to TRBJ1-1; no clear D gene. This CDR3 region has 13 residues. Trimming took 6 bases from V and 7 from J, leaving 15 bases between them. Germline CDR1 MNHEY, CDR2 SVGAGI. CDR3 sequence: CASSYDPRSEAFF. The CDR3 region has the DNA TGTGCCAGCAGCTATGACCCCCGAAGTGAAGCTTTCTTT.

The gene calls are TRBV10-3 and TRBJ2-3, with D possibly called TRBD1 or TRBD2 (5 bases each). The V gene lost 4 bases and the J gene lost 0 bases, with 14 bases spanning the gap. The CDR3 is made up of 16 amino acids. CDR1 is ENHRY, CDR2 SYGVKD, per germline. The CDR3 sequence is CAISARDGSSTDTQYF. DNA of the CDR3: TGTGCCATCAGTGCACGGGACGGGTCTAGCACAGATACGCAGTATTTT.

The rearrangement joins TRBV11-2 to TRBJ1-4, with D tentatively TRBD1 (5 bases). V was clipped by 5 bases and J by 2 bases, with 15 bases between them. The CDR3 totals 16 residues. The germline V gene encodes CDR1 SGHAT and CDR2 FQNNGV. The CDR3 DNA reads as TGTGCCAGCAGCCCATACAGGCCGGGGACTAATGAAAAACTGTTTTTT. It translates to CASSPYRPGTNEKLFF.

This clone is categorized as medium-sized. The CDR3 DNA follows: TGTGCCAGCTCACCAGGGGCAAGGGGTGAAAAACTGTTTTTT. Translated: CASSPGARGEKLFF. The V call is TRBV18, the J call TRBJ1-4, with TRBD1 as a possible D gene (5 bases). The CDR3 runs 14 residues. The V and J ends lost 2 bases and 7 bases respectively, with 11 bases between them. Germline assignment: CDR1 KGHSH and CDR2 LQKENI.

This clone was picked up one time. The rearrangement links TRBV9 to TRBJ2-1, with D perhaps matching TRBD2 (5 bases). From germline, CDR1 is SGDLS and CDR2 YYNGEE. The CDR3 extends over 15 amino acids. The germline V and J ends were trimmed by 0 bases and 1 base, with 8 bases remaining between them. In nucleotides, the CDR3 is TGTGCCAGCAGCGTAGCGGGGTGGTCCTACAATGAGCAGTTCTTC. It yields the protein CASSVAGWSYNEQFF. The whole variable domain, filled in from reference TRBV9 and TRBJ2-1, reads DSGVTQTPKHLITATGQRVTLRCSPRSGDLSVYWYQQSLDQGLQFLIQYYNGEERAKGNILERFSAQQFPDLHSELNLSSLELGDSALYFCASSVAGWSYNEQFFGPGTRLTVL.

The chain combines TRBV11-3 with TRBJ2-5; D gene ambiguous. From germline, CDR1 is SGHNT and CDR2 YENEEA. The CDR3 is 13 residues long. V was shortened by 2 bases and J by 10 bases, with 14 bases between the two germline ends. The CDR3: CASSLLVTGDQYF. CDR3 nucleotides: TGTGCCAGCAGCTTACTTGTGACGGGCGACCAGTACTTC.

The chain couples TRBV7-2 to TRBJ1-1; D may be TRBD1 (5 bases). Trimming left V 0 bases short and J 0 bases short, with 11 bases between. In germline, CDR1 is SGHTA, CDR2 FQGNSA. This CDR3 contains 16 residues. CDR3 residues: CASSLAGRGLNTEAFF. CDR3 nucleotides: TGTGCCAGCAGCTTAGCGGGGCGGGGGTTGAACACTGAAGCTTTCTTT.

The V call is TRBV7-2, the J call TRBJ1-1; weak D call: TRBD1 (6 bases). Looked up from germline, CDR1 is SGHTA and CDR2 is FQGNSA. The CDR3 length is 14 residues. V lost 4 bases to trimming and J lost 1 base, with 10 bases between them. CDR3: CASSWDIRNTEAFF. CDR3 in DNA: TGTGCCAGCAGCTGGGACATTCGGAACACTGAAGCTTTCTTT.

The V call is TRBV6-4, the J call TRBJ2-1; TRBD2 matches 9 bases. V gave up 1 base and J gave up 7 bases; unmatched junction bases: 11. The germline gives CDR1 MRHNA, CDR2 SNTAGT. The CDR3 totals 17 residues. The CDR3 loop reads CASSDYRREGLDNEQFF. The CDR3 nucleotides read TGTGCCAGCAGTGACTATCGGCGGGAGGGCCTAGATAATGAGCAGTTCTTC.

This chain connects TRBV19 to TRBJ2-3; 10 bases match TRBD2. With V trimmed by 4 bases and J by 3 bases, 7 bases remained unmatched. Germline lookup yields CDR1 LNHDA and CDR2 SQIVND (reference sequence). CDR3 size: 16 residues. DNA for the CDR3: TGTGCCAGTAGTAAATTGGGACTAGCGTCTACAGATACGCAGTATTTT. Residues: CASSKLGLASTDTQYF. Drawing the rest from reference TRBV19 and TRBJ2-3, the complete variable domain is DGGITQSPKYLFRKEGQNVTLSCEQNLNHDAMYWYRQDPGQGLRLIYYSQIVNDFQKGDIAEGYSVSREKKESFPLTVTSAQKNPTAFYLCASSKLGLASTDTQYFGPGTRLTVL.

V is TRBV6-1 and J is TRBJ1-2; 7 nucleotides line up with TRBD1. V lost 3 bases to trimming and J lost 8 bases; unmatched junction nucleotides: 0. Germline values: CDR1 MNHNS, CDR2 SASEGT. The CDR3 has 11 residues. The CDR3 sequence: CASSEGQGYTF. CDR3 in DNA: TGTGCCAGCAGTGAGGGACAGGGCTACACCTTC.

This clone showed up just once. CDR3 sequence reads: CASSKPPEGISRPQHF. In DNA form, the CDR3 reads TGTGCCAGCAGCAAGCCCCCGGAGGGAATTTCCCGTCCCCAGCATTTT. The chain joins TRBV21-1 to TRBJ1-5. TRBV21-1 is a pseudogene. The CDR3 length is 16 residues.

The chain carries TRBV9 and TRBJ2-1; 9 bases are a match to TRBD2. The V segment lost 2 bases and the J segment 8 bases; nucleotides outside the gene matches: 14. This CDR3 region has 17 residues. Germline lookup yields CDR1 SGDLS and CDR2 YYNGEE. The CDR3 nucleotides are TGTGCCAGCAGCGTGAGGAAGACTAGCGGAGTGGGATATGAGCAGTTCTTC. Its protein is CASSVRKTSGVGYEQFF.

This clone was observed once. The rearrangement links TRBV6-1 to TRBJ2-4; 7 positions match TRBD1. This CDR3 spans 13 amino acids. With 4 bases clipped from V and 5 bases from J, the junction kept 2 bases outside the gene matches. Germline V gene sequence: CDR1 MNHNS, CDR2 SASEGT. The CDR3 DNA reads TGTGCCAGCAGTGCCGGGACAGAAAACATTCAGTACTTC. This codes for CASSAGTENIQYF.

J is TRBJ1-1 and V is TRBV11-2; unclear D gene. Germline CDR1 is SGHAT and CDR2 is FQNNGV. The ends were cut back, 0 bases at V and 1 base at J, with 12 bases in the middle. This CDR3 is built from 16 residues. The CDR3 DNA is TGTGCCAGCAGCTTAGATCCTGGCCTGAGGAACACTGAAGCTTTCTTT. It is translated as CASSLDPGLRNTEAFF.

CDR3 sequence reads: CASSQGSVGGYTF. The CDR3 coding sequence is TGTGCCAGCAGCCAAGGGTCGGTGGGTGGCTACACCTTC. V gene TRBV14 combines with J gene TRBJ1-2; no definite D call. This CDR3 spans 13 amino acids. Germline CDR1 SGHDN, CDR2 FVKESK. V was clipped by 1 base and J by 7 bases, with 10 bases between them.

The V gene is TRBV6-1, the J gene TRBJ2-7; tentative D call: TRBD2 (6 bases). This CDR3 has 12 residues. V gave up 6 bases and J gave up 2 bases, with 8 bases separating them. CDR1 and CDR2 (germline): MNHNS, SASEGT. CDR3 DNA sequence: TGTGCCAGCAGGGAGGGGACCTACGAGCAGTACGTC. This sequence encodes CASREGTYEQYV.

The gene calls are TRBV5-4 and TRBJ2-7; D gene unclear. The germline V gene has CDR1 SGHNT and CDR2 YYREEE (reference sequence). This CDR3 has 14 amino acids. The CDR3 loop is CGNGRASLRGEQYV. CDR3 in DNA: TGTGGGAACGGACGGGCTTCCCTCCGAGGCGAGCAGTACGTC.

The V and J genes are TRBV9 and TRBJ2-2; 7 positions agree with TRBD2. Trimming cost V 5 bases and J 1 base; bases outside gene matches: 5. The germline V gene encodes CDR1 SGDLS and CDR2 YYNGEE. The CDR3 contains 15 residues. CDR3 coding DNA: TGTGCCAGCAGTGTGGCTAGCGGGAACACCGGGGAGCTGTTTTTT. Protein sequence: CASSVASGNTGELFF. The full variable domain, its missing parts supplied by reference TRBV9 and TRBJ2-2, is DSGVTQTPKHLITATGQRVTLRCSPRSGDLSVYWYQQSLDQGLQFLIQYYNGEERAKGNILERFSAQQFPDLHSELNLSSLELGDSALYFCASSVASGNTGELFFGEGSRLTVL.